The clone carrying this T cell receptor (beta chain) appeared many times. Antigen unknown. This entry belongs to a study of T cells in Graves' hyperthyroidism and ophthalmopathy. Study-level information: Sampling of peripheral blood happened at initial diagnosis, prior to any treatment.

V was pared by 0 bases and J by 4 bases, with 22 bases between. From germline, CDR1 is ENHRY and CDR2 SYGVKD. There are 19 residues in the CDR3. What was amplified from RNA transcripts were TCR beta CDR3 regions. TCR CDR3 regions were first amplified by RT-PCR with HTBI primers. TCRdb called the multiplex PCR reads again in MiXCR, with one record for every CDR3 protein. This table has 250,000 to 350,000 distinct CDR3 sequences, 15% to 20% appearing once. Whole-study findings and limits: In blood, most of the thyroid clonotypes expanded above 0.001 were also present. The model anticipated ophthalmopathy a median approximately 6.5 months pre-onset. Using 13 V-J features, a model discriminated ophthalmopathy from stable hyperthyroidism.

The chain carries TRBV10-3 and TRBJ1-5; D remains unclear. Sequenced sample: blood. The origin of this receptor is a woman aged 60-75 years with Graves' ophthalmopathy. The CDR3, as DNA: TGTGCCATCAGTGAGTCACAAATTGGGGTCCACGTACTTAATCAGCCCCAGCATTTT. Translating gives CAISESQIGVHVLNQPQHF.